This TCR beta chain was sequenced in a study of radiotherapy plus CTLA-4 blockade in lung cancer (dated by TCRdb to the late 2010s). With respect to the entire study: Among enrolled patients, about 19% had an objective response and 31% reached disease control.

Of note for this clone: Its target antigen remains unknown. The input lacks base qualities; no much larger clone sits a single base away.

The study evaluated CTLA-4 blockade (ipilimumab) given together with focal radiation therapy in patients who had chemo-refractory metastatic non-small-cell lung cancer. Study-level results and caveats: After treatment with radiotherapy and ipilimumab, TCR clones that originated in tumors expanded in peripheral blood. Early dynamic changes in blood T cell clones, together with increased serum interferon-beta after radiation, were reported as the strongest predictors of response.

Via the germline V gene, CDR1 is SGHDN and CDR2 FVKESK. The CDR3 has 16 amino acids, counting the end cysteine and phenylalanine. The sequence is cut down to CDR3 DNA, 48 bases in frame from base 1. V is shortened by 4 bases, J by 0 bases, and the region joining them spans 16 bases. Receptor amplification or capture employed the immunoSEQ multiplex PCR assay. In TCRdb, the immuneACCESS table is reduced to in-frame sequences with V and J assigned. These tables do not hold every clone; where another copy was compared, an unresolved V gene accounts for under half, and the others remain unexplained. The sample table shows some 110,000 clones, and approximately 84% are seen once. About 5% of the sample is taken by the ten largest.

Sequenced material: peripheral blood, taken from a patient treated with radiotherapy plus ipilimumab. This clonotype was sampled from a human donor with non-small cell lung cancer who had a partial response to radiotherapy plus ipilimumab. The chain employs TRBV14 and TRBJ2-7; TRBD2 is possibly the D segment (6 matching bases). The nucleotides are TGTGCCAGCAGCCCGAAAGGCGGGATAAGCTCCTACGAGCAGTACTTC. Translated, it gives CASSPKGGISSYEQYF.